The T cell receptor beta chain described here comes from a study of tumor and adjacent non-tumor tissue in lung cancer. Study outcomes and limitations: Tumor tissue had significantly higher TCR diversity than normal lung.

The CDR3 is 15 amino acids. Germline CDR1 is SGHNT and CDR2 is YYREEE (reference sequence). No cell sorting was done before RNA was extracted from the tissue. This non-tumor lung sample came from over 3 cm beyond the tumor edge. Three rounds of nested PCR, following a modified ARM-PCR protocol, produced the TCRbeta library. TCRdb used MiXCR to reprocess the multiplex PCR reads, holding one entry per CDR3 protein. The data hold about 48,000 distinct CDR3 sequences, with roughly 60% observed a single time. Of note for this clonotype: The antigen is not known. The junction shows a germline mismatch at one end, possibly a read error.

The specimen was distant non-tumor lung tissue. The sequence was collected from a woman in her seventies with non-small cell lung cancer. The rearrangement joins TRBV5-4 to TRBJ2-3; D is possibly TRBD1 or TRBD2 (5 bases each). The CDR3 region has the DNA TGTGACAGCAGCGGACGGGGCAGAAGCACAGATATGCAGTATTTT. Its translation is CDSSGRGRSTDMQYF.